This is a list of T cell receptor beta chains from one sample in a study of cytomegalovirus exposure and HLA in healthy donors. Profiling relied on immunoSEQ multiplex PCR, and the TCRdb table lists in-frame clones only, not all of them. Of approximately 260,000 clones in the sample, 84% were seen once. The sequenced material came from PBMCs. The receptor set was obtained from a woman aged 35 to 49 in good health and CMV-seropositive. Each CDR3 is given with its conserved first and last residue. D genes are given only for firm matches. Size is stated for part of the rows, as once, few or many counts, or as a class when the clone is expanded.

V gene: TRBV28
D gene: -
J gene: TRBJ2-7
clone size: few
CDR3 DNA: TGTGCCAGCACTCTCCCCCCCTACGAGCAGTACTTC
CDR3 protein: CASTLPPYEQYF

V gene: TRBV11-3
D gene: TRBD2
J gene: TRBJ2-1
clone size: -
CDR3 DNA: TGTGCCAGCAGCTTAGAACCTAGCGGGAGACGCAATGAGCAGTTCTTC
CDR3 protein: CASSLEPSGRRNEQFF

V gene: TRBV28
D gene: TRBD1
J gene: TRBJ1-2
clone size: -
CDR3 DNA: TGTGCCAGCAGCTTAGGGGGGACAGGGGGATATGGCTACACCTTC
CDR3 protein: CASSLGGTGGYGYTF

V gene: TRBV28
D gene: -
J gene: TRBJ2-6
clone size: -
CDR3 DNA: TGTGCCAGCAGGAAGCCTGGGGCCAACGTCCTGACTTTC
CDR3 protein: CASRKPGANVLTF

V gene: TRBV28
D gene: -
J gene: TRBJ1-5
clone size: once
CDR3 DNA: TGTGCCAGCAGACTCCGGACAGCGAAACCTGGGGATCAGCCCCAGCATTTT
CDR3 protein: CASRLRTAKPGDQPQHF

V gene: TRBV25-1
D gene: TRBD1
J gene: TRBJ1-5
clone size: once
CDR3 DNA: TGTGCCAGCCAACGGACAGGGGGTCTTGGCCAGCCCCAGCATTTT
CDR3 protein: CASQRTGGLGQPQHF

V gene: TRBV7-8
D gene: TRBD2
J gene: TRBJ2-1
clone size: -
CDR3 DNA: TGTGCCAGCACCCATACCCGGACTAGCGGGTACAATGAGCAGTTCTTC
CDR3 protein: CASTHTRTSGYNEQFF

V gene: TRBV7-9
D gene: TRBD1
J gene: TRBJ1-4
clone size: -
CDR3 DNA: TGTGCAAGAGCAGCGTTCCTGCGACAGGGGGTCGTTGAAAAACTGTTTTTT
CDR3 protein: CARAAFLRQGVVEKLFF

V gene: TRBV19
D gene: -
J gene: TRBJ2-1
clone size: -
CDR3 DNA: TGTGCCAGTAGTATCTGGGGGCAGGAAGAGCAGTTCTTC
CDR3 protein: CASSIWGQEEQFF

V gene: TRBV9
D gene: -
J gene: TRBJ1-1
clone size: -
CDR3 DNA: TGTGCCAGCAGCGCGGGACAGAACACTGAAGCTTTCTTT
CDR3 protein: CASSAGQNTEAFF

V gene: TRBV19
D gene: TRBD1
J gene: TRBJ1-5
clone size: -
CDR3 DNA: TGTGCCAGTAGTAGAGACAGGGGTGGCAATCAGCCCCAGCATTTT
CDR3 protein: CASSRDRGGNQPQHF

V gene: TRBV19
D gene: -
J gene: TRBJ1-4
clone size: once
CDR3 DNA: TGTGCCAGTAGTCCCCTCGTGGTGAGAGGGTCTAATGAAAAACTGTTTTTT
CDR3 protein: CASSPLVVRGSNEKLFF

V gene: TRBV27
D gene: TRBD1
J gene: TRBJ2-7
clone size: -
CDR3 DNA: TGTGCCAGCAGTTTTGGTTTCGGGACAGGGAGGTACGAGCAGTACTTC
CDR3 protein: CASSFGFGTGRYEQYF

V gene: TRBV7-9
D gene: -
J gene: TRBJ1-5
clone size: once
CDR3 DNA: TGTTCCAGCAGCTTAGGAGGAGATCAGCCCCAGCATTTT
CDR3 protein: CSSSLGGDQPQHF

V gene: TRBV27
D gene: -
J gene: TRBJ2-4
clone size: -
CDR3 DNA: TGTGCCAGCAGTTTGAGGAGGGAGCAAAACATTCAGTACTTC
CDR3 protein: CASSLRREQNIQYF

V gene: TRBV30
D gene: -
J gene: TRBJ1-2
clone size: -
CDR3 DNA: TGTGCCTGGACCCCTGAGGGAGGTTATGGCTACACCTTC
CDR3 protein: CAWTPEGGYGYTF

V gene: TRBV28
D gene: TRBD1
J gene: TRBJ1-5
clone size: -
CDR3 DNA: TGTGCCAGCAGTCAGACAGGGGGGCCAAATCAGCCCCAGCATTTT
CDR3 protein: CASSQTGGPNQPQHF

V gene: TRBV10-2
D gene: TRBD2
J gene: TRBJ2-1
clone size: -
CDR3 DNA: TGCGCCAGCAGCTTCGGACTAGCGGCCCCGAGCTCCTACAATGAGCAGTTCTTC
CDR3 protein: CASSFGLAAPSSYNEQFF

V gene: TRBV11-1
D gene: TRBD2
J gene: TRBJ2-1
clone size: -
CDR3 DNA: TGTGCCAGCAGACACCCGGGACTAGCGTTGAATGAGCAGTTCTTC
CDR3 protein: CASRHPGLALNEQFF

V gene: TRBV7-9
D gene: -
J gene: TRBJ1-3
clone size: -
CDR3 DNA: TGTGCCAGCAGCTTAGATAGTCAGGGAGGAAACACCATATATTTT
CDR3 protein: CASSLDSQGGNTIYF

V gene: TRBV9
D gene: -
J gene: TRBJ2-5
clone size: few
CDR3 DNA: TGTGCCAGCAGCGATTGGGGGGAAGAGACCCAGTACTTC
CDR3 protein: CASSDWGEETQYF